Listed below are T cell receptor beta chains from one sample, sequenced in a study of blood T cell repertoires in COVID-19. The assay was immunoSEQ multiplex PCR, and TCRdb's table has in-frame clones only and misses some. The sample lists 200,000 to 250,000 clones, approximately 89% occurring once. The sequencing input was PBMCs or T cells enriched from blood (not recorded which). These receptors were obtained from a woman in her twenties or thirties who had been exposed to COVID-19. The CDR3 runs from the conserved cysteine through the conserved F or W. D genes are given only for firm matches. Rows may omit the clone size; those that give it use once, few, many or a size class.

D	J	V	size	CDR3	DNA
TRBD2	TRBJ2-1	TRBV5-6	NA	CASRYSGSWSYNEQFF	TGTGCCAGCAGATATAGCGGGAGTTGGTCCTACAATGAGCAGTTCTTC
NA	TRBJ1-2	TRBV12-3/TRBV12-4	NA	CASRSPGAYGYTF	TGTGCCAGCAGGTCACCAGGGGCCTATGGCTACACCTTC
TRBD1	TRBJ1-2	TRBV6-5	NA	CASTQGSYGYTF	TGTGCCAGCACACAGGGGTCCTATGGCTACACCTTC
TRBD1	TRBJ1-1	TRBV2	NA	CASKTGGLNTEAFF	TGTGCCAGCAAGACAGGGGGCTTGAACACTGAAGCTTTCTTT
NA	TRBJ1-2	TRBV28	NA	CASSLGGRGYTF	TGTGCCAGCAGTTTGGGGGGGCGCGGCTACACCTTC
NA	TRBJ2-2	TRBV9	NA	CASSVETFRGELFF	TGTGCCAGCAGCGTAGAGACTTTTCGGGGGGAGCTGTTTTTT
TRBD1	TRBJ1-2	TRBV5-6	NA	CASSWSGGNYGYTF	TGTGCCAGCAGCTGGTCAGGGGGCAACTATGGCTACACCTTC
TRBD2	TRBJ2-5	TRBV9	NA	CASSLRLAETQYF	TGTGCCAGCAGCCTGCGACTAGCAGAGACCCAGTACTTC
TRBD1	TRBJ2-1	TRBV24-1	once	CASADRGFNEQFF	TGTGCCTCAGCGGACAGGGGATTCAATGAGCAGTTCTTC
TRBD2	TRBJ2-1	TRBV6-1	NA	CASSELAGGASYNEQFF	TGTGCCAGCAGTGAACTAGCGGGAGGCGCATCCTACAATGAGCAGTTCTTC
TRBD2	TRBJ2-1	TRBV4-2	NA	CASSQEGGSGGDNEQFF	TGTGCCAGCAGCCAAGAAGGGGGGTCGGGAGGGGACAATGAGCAGTTCTTC
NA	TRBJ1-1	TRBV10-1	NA	CASSESGASVAFF	TGCGCCAGCAGTGAGAGTGGGGCGTCAGTGGCTTTCTTT
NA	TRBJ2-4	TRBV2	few	CASKRRGENIQYF	TGTGCCAGCAAGCGCAGGGGTGAGAACATTCAGTACTTC
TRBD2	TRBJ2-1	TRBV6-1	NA	CASSATTSLAAYNEQFF	TGTGCCAGCAGTGCGACGACTAGCCTCGCGGCCTACAATGAGCAGTTCTTC
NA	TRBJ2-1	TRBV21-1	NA	CASSADLQGAANEQFF	TGTGCCAGCAGCGCCGATTTACAGGGGGCAGCGAATGAGCAGTTCTTC
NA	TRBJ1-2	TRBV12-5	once	CASGGTGYHGYTF	TGTGCTAGTGGGGGCACAGGGTATCATGGCTACACCTTC
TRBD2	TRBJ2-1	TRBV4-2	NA	CASSQEKGLAGGNEQFF	TGTGCCAGCAGCCAGGAAAAGGGACTAGCGGGAGGTAATGAGCAGTTCTTC
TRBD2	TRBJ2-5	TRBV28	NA	CASTITGGRETQYF	TGTGCCAGCACCATCACGGGGGGGCGAGAGACCCAGTACTTC
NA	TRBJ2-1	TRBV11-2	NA	CASASEVGEQFF	TGTGCCAGCGCCTCGGAGGTGGGTGAGCAGTTCTTC
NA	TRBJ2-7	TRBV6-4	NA	CASKPRGGGGSQQYF	TGTGCCAGCAAACCCCGAGGAGGGGGGGGTTCCCAGCAGTACTTC
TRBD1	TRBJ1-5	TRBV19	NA	CASSMGDRKQPQHF	TGTGCCAGTAGTATGGGGGACAGAAAACAGCCCCAGCATTTT
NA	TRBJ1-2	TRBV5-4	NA	CASSLKGGTNYGYTF	TGTGCCAGCAGCTTGAAGGGGGGGACTAACTATGGCTACACCTTC
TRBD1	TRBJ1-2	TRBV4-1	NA	CASSQILDRGRDGYTF	TGCGCCAGCAGCCAAATATTGGACAGGGGTCGAGATGGCTACACCTTC
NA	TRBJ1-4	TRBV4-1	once	CASSKGGGDPTNEKLFF	TGCGCCAGCAGCAAAGGGGGAGGGGATCCAACTAATGAAAAACTGTTTTTT
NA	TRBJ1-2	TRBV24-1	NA	CATSDYDNVGYTF	TGTGCCACCAGTGATTACGACAATGTGGGCTACACCTTC
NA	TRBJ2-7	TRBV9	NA	CASSVAGKTYEQYF	TGTGCCAGCAGCGTCGCGGGGAAAACCTACGAGCAGTACTTC
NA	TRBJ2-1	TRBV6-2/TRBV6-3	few	CASSQRSGLSYNEQFF	TGTGCCAGCAGCCAACGGAGCGGGCTGTCCTACAATGAGCAGTTCTTC
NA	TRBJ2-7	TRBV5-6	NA	CASSQGSSPSYEQYF	TGTGCCAGCAGCCAGGGCTCGTCGCCCTCCTACGAGCAGTACTTC
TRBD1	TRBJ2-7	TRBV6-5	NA	CASRTTGTGSYEQYF	TGTGCCAGCAGAACCACCGGGACAGGATCCTACGAGCAGTACTTC
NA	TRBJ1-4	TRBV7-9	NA	CASSFSATNEKLFF	TGTGCCAGCAGCTTTTCCGCAACTAATGAAAAACTGTTTTTT
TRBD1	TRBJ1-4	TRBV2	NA	CASSHDRGKEKLFF	TGTGCCAGCAGTCACGACAGGGGGAAAGAAAAACTGTTTTTT
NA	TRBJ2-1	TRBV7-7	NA	CASSLLSRFF	TGTGCCAGCAGCTTATTAAGCCGGTTCTTC
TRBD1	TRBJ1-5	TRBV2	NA	CASSWTGGGNQPQHF	TGTGCCAGCAGTTGGACAGGGGGCGGCAATCAGCCCCAGCATTTT
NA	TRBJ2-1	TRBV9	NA	CASSVSLYNEQFF	TGTGCCAGCAGCGTAAGCCTCTACAATGAGCAGTTCTTC
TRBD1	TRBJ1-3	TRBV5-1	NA	CASRPTVYRGKIGNTIYF	TGCGCCAGCAGACCAACAGTATACAGGGGGAAAATCGGAAACACCATATATTTT
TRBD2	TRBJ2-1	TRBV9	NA	CASSVGKREEQFF	TGTGCCAGCAGCGTAGGAAAGCGGGAGGAGCAGTTCTTC
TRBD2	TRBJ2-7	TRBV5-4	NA	CASSPGTSGNYYEQYF	TGTGCCAGCAGTCCCGGGACTAGCGGAAATTACTACGAGCAGTACTTC
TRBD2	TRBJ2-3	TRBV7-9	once	CASSLARGLAATDTQYF	TGTGCCAGCAGCTTAGCGAGAGGACTAGCGGCGACAGATACGCAGTATTTT
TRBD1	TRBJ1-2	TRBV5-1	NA	CASSLETGGGYGYTF	TGCGCCAGCAGCTTGGAGACAGGGGGCGGCTATGGCTACACCTTC
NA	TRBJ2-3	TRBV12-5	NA	CASGLVLGSSTDTQYF	TGTGCTAGTGGTTTGGTACTGGGCAGCAGCACAGATACGCAGTATTTT
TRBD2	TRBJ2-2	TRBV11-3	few	CASSSTSGRGRELFF	TGTGCCAGCAGCTCCACTAGCGGGAGGGGAAGGGAGCTGTTTTTT
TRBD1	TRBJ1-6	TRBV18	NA	CASSPRDRVRDSPLHF	TGTGCCAGCTCACCGCGGGACAGGGTACGAGATTCACCCCTCCACTTT
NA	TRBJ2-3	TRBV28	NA	CASSFGGNADTQYF	TGTGCCAGCAGTTTCGGCGGGAACGCAGATACGCAGTATTTT
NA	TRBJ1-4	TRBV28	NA	CASSWGREKLFF	TGTGCCAGCAGTTGGGGCAGAGAAAAACTGTTTTTT
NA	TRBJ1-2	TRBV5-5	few	CASSPRTATGDGYTF	TGTGCCAGCAGCCCCCGGACAGCCACGGGTGATGGCTACACCTTC
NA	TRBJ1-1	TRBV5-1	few	CASSLGGSKAFF	TGCGCCAGCAGCTTGGGAGGGAGTAAAGCTTTCTTT
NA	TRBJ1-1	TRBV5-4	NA	CASSPGGGRGNTEAFF	TGTGCCAGCAGCCCCGGAGGGGGGAGGGGGAACACTGAAGCTTTCTTT
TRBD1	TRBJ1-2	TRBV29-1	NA	CSVEEGQGVYGYTF	TGCAGCGTTGAAGAGGGACAGGGAGTCTATGGCTACACCTTC
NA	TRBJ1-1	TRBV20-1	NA	CSASGAPGVEAFF	TGCAGTGCTAGTGGGGCACCGGGAGTTGAAGCTTTCTTT
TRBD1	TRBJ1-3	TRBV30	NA	CAWNRDSSGNTIYF	TGTGCCTGGAACCGGGACAGCTCTGGAAACACCATATATTTT
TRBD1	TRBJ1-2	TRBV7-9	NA	CASSLGGQINYGYTF	TGTGCCAGCAGCTTAGGGGGACAGATTAACTATGGCTACACCTTC
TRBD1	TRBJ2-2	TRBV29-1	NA	CSGYRGDTGELFF	TGCAGCGGGTACAGGGGGGACACCGGGGAGCTGTTTTTT
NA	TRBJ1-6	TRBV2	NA	CAVLRSSYNSPLHF	TGTGCCGTTCTCCGGAGCTCCTATAATTCACCCCTCCACTTT
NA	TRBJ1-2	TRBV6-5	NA	CASSSGYGYTF	TGTGCCAGCAGCAGTGGCTATGGCTACACCTTC
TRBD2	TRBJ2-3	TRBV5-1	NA	CASSLELAGGGDTQYF	TGCGCCAGCAGCTTGGAACTAGCGGGAGGTGGAGATACGCAGTATTTT
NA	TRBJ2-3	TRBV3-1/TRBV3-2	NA	CASSQVPLANKDTQYF	TGTGCCAGCAGCCAAGTCCCCCTAGCAAATAAAGATACGCAGTATTTT
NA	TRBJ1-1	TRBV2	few	CASRDLNTEAFF	TGTGCCAGCAGGGACTTGAACACTGAAGCTTTCTTT
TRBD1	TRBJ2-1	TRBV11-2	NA	CASSLVGGNVNEQFF	TGTGCAAGCAGCTTAGTAGGGGGCAATGTGAATGAGCAGTTCTTC
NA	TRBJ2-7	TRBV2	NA	CASNRGLVESYEQYF	TGTGCCAGCAACAGGGGACTAGTTGAGTCCTACGAGCAGTACTTC